This TCR beta chain emerged from a study of blood T cell repertoires in COVID-19. In the authors' workflow: Amplification with reference gene primers provided the estimates of nucleated cell counts. Here immunoSEQ multiplex PCR was the method, and the copy in TCRdb shows in-frame clones only, minus some. From that table come the V and J calls and clone size; the DNA was used to work out D and trimming. The sample carries fewer than 150,000 clones, 81% recorded once. V shed 7 bases and J 13 bases; nucleotides not matched to a gene: 6. The CDR3 runs to 11 residues. Per germline, CDR1 MDHEN and CDR2 SYDVKM.

V gene TRBV28 combines with J gene TRBJ1-4, with 7 positions matching TRBD1. The source of this sequence is a man aged 45-65 years with acute or convalescent COVID-19. Sequences were obtained from peripheral blood. In nucleotides, the CDR3 is TGTGCCAGCATGCTCCGGGACAGACTGTTTTTT. Protein sequence: CASMLRDRLFF.